The 13 T cell receptor beta chains reported below all come from one sample, sequenced in a study of monozygotic twins with cystic fibrosis. TCRdb's table, derived via immunoSEQ multiplex PCR, lists solely in-frame clones and lacks some. The data show about 17,000 clones, with roughly 96% seen just once and 0.62% held by the top ten. The sequenced sample was blood. Receptor source: a girl under 10 years old with cystic fibrosis.

The rearrangement joins TRBV30 to TRBJ1-3; D remains unclear. Trimming removed 0 bases at V and 8 bases at J, with 14 bases between. From germline, CDR1 is GTSNPN and CDR2 SVGIG (reference sequence). The CDR3 totals 14 residues. The CDR3 loop reads CAWSVLDGRYTIYF. CDR3 DNA sequence: TGTGCCTGGAGTGTACTGGATGGGCGGTACACCATATATTTT.

The V and J genes are TRBV14 and TRBJ1-2; D may be TRBD1 (5 bases). This CDR3 region has 15 residues. V was cut by 4 bases and J by 8 bases, with 20 bases left in between. CDR1 SGHDN and CDR2 FVKESK come from the germline V gene. Here the CDR3 reads CASSPREGPVEGYTF. CDR3 DNA: TGTGCCAGCAGCCCGAGGGAGGGGCCAGTAGAAGGCTACACCTTC.

The V call is TRBV4-1, the J call TRBJ1-1; D remains ambiguous. V was clipped by 0 bases and J by 5 bases, with 10 bases between them. Germline assignment: CDR1 MGHRA and CDR2 YSYEKL. CDR3 size: 14 residues. The CDR3, as DNA: TGCGCCAGCAGCCAAGAGGACCGGGTAACTGAAGCTTTCTTT. As protein: CASSQEDRVTEAFF.

Concerning this clone itself: A junction boundary mismatches the germline segment, possibly from a read error. V and J are TRBV2 and TRBJ1-6, with D uncertain. CDR1 is SNHLY and CDR2 is FYNNEI in the germline V gene. The CDR3 loop spans 11 amino acids. CDR3 amino acids: CGSRYNSPLHF. The CDR3 DNA reads TGCGGATCGAGGTATAATTCACCCCTCCACTTT.

V is TRBV5-4 and J is TRBJ1-6; D gene unclear. Germline CDR1 is SGHNT and CDR2 is YYREEE (reference sequence). CDR3 length: 12 amino acids. The ends were cut back, 1 base at V and 6 bases at J, with 2 bases in the middle. CDR3 residues: CASSLFNSPLHF. DNA for the CDR3: TGTGCCAGCAGCTTGTTTAATTCACCCCTCCACTTT.

This chain joins TRBV5-6 and TRBJ1-5; D is uncertain. The CDR3 length is 14 residues. Trimming left V 0 bases short and J 12 bases short, with 16 bases between. Germline-derived CDR1 and CDR2 are SGHDT and YYEEEE. This CDR3 is CASSLGGLYIHQHF. The CDR3 DNA is TGTGCCAGCAGCTTGGGGGGTTTGTATATTCACCAGCATTTT.

The rearrangement joins TRBV11-3 to TRBJ1-3; D call uncertain. CDR1 is SGHNT, CDR2 YENEEA, per germline. Trimming left V 5 bases short and J 0 bases short, with 14 bases between. The CDR3 has 16 residues. Here the CDR3 reads CASSPRVGDSGNTIYF. The CDR3 DNA sequence: TGTGCCAGCAGCCCCCGCGTCGGGGACTCTGGAAACACCATATATTTT.

The V call is TRBV7-9, the J call TRBJ1-4; TRBD1 matches 9 bases. V lost 5 bases, J lost 7 bases, and 5 bases stayed unmatched. Germline lookup yields CDR1 SEHNR and CDR2 FQNEAQ (reference sequence). The CDR3 runs 14 residues. The CDR3 DNA reads as TGTGCCAGCAGCAAGGACAGGGGAGGTGAAAAACTGTTTTTT. Amino acids: CASSKDRGGEKLFF.

This sequence joins TRBV11-2 and TRBJ1-4; D might be TRBD1 (5 bases). The CDR3 is 13 amino acids. CDR1 SGHAT and CDR2 FQNNGV come from the germline V gene. The V end was cut by 6 bases, the J end by 7 bases, with 12 bases between. For the CDR3, the DNA is TGTGCCAGCAGAAGGGGTGGAGGTGAAAAACTGTTTTTT. Its translation: CASRRGGGEKLFF.

The chain recombines TRBV5-6 with TRBJ1-1; D is unresolved. The germline CDR1 and CDR2 sequences are SGHDT and YYEEEE. V was shortened by 1 base and J by 4 bases, with 11 bases between the two germline ends. The CDR3 totals 14 residues. The CDR3 spells CASSLFGRFTEAFF. The CDR3 bases are TGTGCCAGCAGCTTGTTTGGTCGGTTCACTGAAGCTTTCTTT.

This chain links TRBV7-2 with TRBJ2-7; 11 bases fit TRBD2. Germline V lookup: CDR1 SGHTA, CDR2 FQGNSA. The J segment lost 6 bases and the V segment lost 5 bases, leaving 9 bases of the junction unmatched. The CDR3 is 15 amino acids. CDR3 region: CASSLSGGAAFEQYF. CDR3 nucleotide sequence: TGTGCCAGCAGCCTTAGCGGGGGGGCGGCCTTCGAGCAGTACTTC.

This sequence joins TRBV5-1 and TRBJ1-6; a weak D match, TRBD1 (6 bases). The CDR3 is made up of 16 amino acids. With 5 bases removed from V and 7 bases from J, the gap between germline ends came to 19 bases. Germline CDR1 reads SGHRS; CDR2 reads YFSETQ. The CDR3 here is CASRSEWGAGNSPLHF. The CDR3 bases are TGCGCCAGCAGGAGCGAGTGGGGGGCAGGGAATTCACCCCTCCACTTT.

V usage is TRBV6-1 and J usage is TRBJ2-1; D assignment may be TRBD1 or TRBD2 (5 bases each). Germline lookup yields CDR1 MNHNS and CDR2 SASEGT. The CDR3 contains 14 residues. Trimming took 2 bases from V and 5 from J, leaving 10 bases between them. This chain's CDR3 is CASSEQGEDNEQFF. Here the CDR3 DNA reads TGTGCCAGCAGTGAACAGGGAGAGGACAATGAGCAGTTCTTC.